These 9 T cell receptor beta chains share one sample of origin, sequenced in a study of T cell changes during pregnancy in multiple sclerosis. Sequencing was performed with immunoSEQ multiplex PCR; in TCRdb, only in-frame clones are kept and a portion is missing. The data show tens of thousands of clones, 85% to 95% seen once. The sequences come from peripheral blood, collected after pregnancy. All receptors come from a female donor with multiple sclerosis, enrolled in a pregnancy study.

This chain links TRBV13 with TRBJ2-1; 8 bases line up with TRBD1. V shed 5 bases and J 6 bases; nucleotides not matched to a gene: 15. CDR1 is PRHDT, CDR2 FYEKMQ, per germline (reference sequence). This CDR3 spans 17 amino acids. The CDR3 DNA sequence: TGTGCCAGCAGCCGCCCGATGACAGGGGAGATGGGCAATGAGCAGTTCTTC. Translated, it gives CASSRPMTGEMGNEQFF.

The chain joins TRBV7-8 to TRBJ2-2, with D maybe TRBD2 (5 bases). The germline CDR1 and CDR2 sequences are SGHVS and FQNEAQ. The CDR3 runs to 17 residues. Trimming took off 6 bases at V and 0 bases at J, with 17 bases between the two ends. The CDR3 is CASRPHLEGSNTGELFF. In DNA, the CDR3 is TGTGCCAGCAGACCGCATCTAGAGGGATCGAACACCGGGGAGCTGTTTTTT.

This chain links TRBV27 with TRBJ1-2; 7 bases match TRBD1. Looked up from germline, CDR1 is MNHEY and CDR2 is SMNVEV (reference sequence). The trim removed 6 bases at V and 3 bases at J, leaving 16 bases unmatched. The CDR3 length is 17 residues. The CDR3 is CASSPTGTAKDYYGYTF. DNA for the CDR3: TGTGCCAGCAGCCCAACGGGGACAGCTAAAGACTACTATGGCTACACCTTC.

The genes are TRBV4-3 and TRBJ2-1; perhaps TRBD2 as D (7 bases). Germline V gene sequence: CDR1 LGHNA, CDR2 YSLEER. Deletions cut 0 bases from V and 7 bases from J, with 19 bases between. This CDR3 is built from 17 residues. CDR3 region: CASSQDQEGGGRNEQFF. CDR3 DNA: TGCGCCAGCAGCCAAGATCAAGAGGGGGGGGGACGGAATGAGCAGTTCTTC.

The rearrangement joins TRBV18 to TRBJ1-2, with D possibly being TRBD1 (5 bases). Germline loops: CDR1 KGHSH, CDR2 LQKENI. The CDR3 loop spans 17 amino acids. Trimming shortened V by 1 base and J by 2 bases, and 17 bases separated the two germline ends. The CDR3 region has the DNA TGTGCCAGCTCACCACGCGCCCCCGGGCGGGGGAACTATGGCTACACCTTC. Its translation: CASSPRAPGRGNYGYTF.

The DNA of the CDR3 is TGCGCCAGCAGCTTGGCGGGGAATGAAAAACTGTTTTTT. Amino acids: CASSLAGNEKLFF. The J gene is TRBJ1-4, the V gene TRBV5-1; D is undetermined. Germline CDR1 reads SGHRS; CDR2 reads YFSETQ. This CDR3 region has 13 residues. Trimming cost V 0 bases and J 5 bases, with 5 bases left between them.

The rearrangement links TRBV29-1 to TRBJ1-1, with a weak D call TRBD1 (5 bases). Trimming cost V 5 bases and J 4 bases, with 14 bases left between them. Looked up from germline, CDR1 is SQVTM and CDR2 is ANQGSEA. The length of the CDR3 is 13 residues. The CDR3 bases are TGCAGCGTTTATCTGGGGGAGGGCACTGAAGCTTTCTTT. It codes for CSVYLGEGTEAFF.

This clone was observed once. CDR3 amino acids: CASSTRDSYSGNTIYF. CDR3 in DNA: TGTGCCAGTAGTACACGGGACAGTTACTCTGGAAACACCATATATTTT. The gene calls are TRBV19 and TRBJ1-3; 7 bases are shared with TRBD1. The V segment lost 4 bases and the J segment 0 bases; nucleotides outside the gene matches: 6. CDR3 size: 16 residues. CDR1 LNHDA and CDR2 SQIVND come from the germline V gene (reference sequence).

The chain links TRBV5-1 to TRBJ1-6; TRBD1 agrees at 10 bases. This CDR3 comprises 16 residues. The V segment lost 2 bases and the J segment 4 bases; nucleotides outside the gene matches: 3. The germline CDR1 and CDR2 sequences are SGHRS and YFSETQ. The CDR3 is CASSLPGQGYNSPLHF. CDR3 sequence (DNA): TGCGCCAGCAGCTTACCGGGACAGGGGTATAATTCACCCCTCCACTTT.